The present T cell receptor beta chain was sequenced within a study of metastatic and nonmetastatic thyroid tumors. Turning to the study itself: Blood and tumor or nodule tissue repertoires from malignant and benign thyroid patients were compared. Whole-study findings and limits: Benign nodules reportedly had significantly lower TCR beta diversity than malignant thyroid tumors in blood and tumor.

Deletions cut 3 bases from V and 3 bases from J, with 8 bases between. The germline V gene encodes CDR1 LNHDA and CDR2 SQIVND (reference sequence). CDR3 length: 13 residues. This clone was recorded a few times. Antigen: not known. No treatment had been given to any patient before thyroid surgery. Source study methods: Using the CDR3 differences seen across clinicopathological groups, the authors built a distant-metastasis classifier for papillary thyroid cancer, which was meant to discriminate distant-metastatic patients. TCRdb ran MiXCR on the PCR reads. TCRdb assigned the V and J calls; the authors' analysis was not used. Among roughly 4,000 clones listed, 35% were seen once.

The chain carries TRBV19 and TRBJ1-2, with no clear D. This receptor was identified in a male donor with papillary thyroid cancer or a benign thyroid nodule (not recorded which). Some clones in this sample may be carry-over from other donors' samples. Sequenced sample: adjacent normal tissue. CDR3 bases: TGTGCCAGTAGTATGGACGGCTACTATGGCTACACCTTC. Its protein product is CASSMDGYYGYTF.